The rows below give T cell receptor beta chains drawn from one sample of a study of cytotoxic CD8 clonotypes in ibrutinib-treated CLL. Assay: immunoSEQ multiplex PCR; the TCRdb copy retains only in-frame clones and omits some. The sample carries around 140,000 clones, roughly 85% recorded once. The starting material was PBMCs, obtained after 24 months of ibrutinib treatment. The receptors here all came from a human donor with chronic lymphocytic leukemia. The CDR3 runs from the conserved cysteine through the conserved F or W. A D gene is named only where the DNA matches it firmly. A row's size may be missing; if present it is once, few, many or a size class.

clone_size: -
j_call: TRBJ1-4
v_call: TRBV25-1
d_call: -
cdr3_nt: TGTGCCAGCAGTGGGGGGGGCCTTGGGGAAAAACTGTTTTTT
cdr3_aa: CASSGGGLGEKLFF

clone_size: -
j_call: TRBJ2-3
v_call: TRBV7-2
d_call: -
cdr3_nt: TGTGCCAGCAGCTTAGCCCCCGGCCTCACAGATACGCAGTATTTT
cdr3_aa: CASSLAPGLTDTQYF

clone_size: -
j_call: TRBJ1-2
v_call: TRBV10-3
d_call: -
cdr3_nt: TGTGCCATCAGTGAGTCACGGGTTAACTATGGCTACACCTTC
cdr3_aa: CAISESRVNYGYTF

clone_size: -
j_call: TRBJ2-7
v_call: TRBV7-2
d_call: -
cdr3_nt: TGTGCCAGCAGCTTAGCTGCGGGACCAGCCTACGAGCAGTACTTC
cdr3_aa: CASSLAAGPAYEQYF

clone_size: -
j_call: TRBJ1-5
v_call: TRBV7-2
d_call: -
cdr3_nt: TGTGCCAGCAGCCCACAGGGTCGTCGCAATCAGCCCCAGCATTTT
cdr3_aa: CASSPQGRRNQPQHF

clone_size: -
j_call: TRBJ2-2
v_call: TRBV5-1
d_call: TRBD1
cdr3_nt: TGCGCCAGCAGTACAGGGGGCTCGGTGAACACCGGGGAGCTGTTTTTT
cdr3_aa: CASSTGGSVNTGELFF

clone_size: once
j_call: TRBJ1-2
v_call: TRBV27
d_call: -
cdr3_nt: TGTGCCAGCAGTTTATGGGGGAACTATGGCTACACCTTC
cdr3_aa: CASSLWGNYGYTF

clone_size: -
j_call: TRBJ2-5
v_call: TRBV7-2
d_call: -
cdr3_nt: TGTGCCAGCAGCTTATCGGTCGCGGGGGCTCAAGAGACCCAGTACTTC
cdr3_aa: CASSLSVAGAQETQYF

clone_size: -
j_call: TRBJ2-3
v_call: TRBV12-5
d_call: -
cdr3_nt: TGTGCTAGTGGTTTGGACGGGACGGGAGATACGCAGTATTTT
cdr3_aa: CASGLDGTGDTQYF

clone_size: -
j_call: TRBJ1-1
v_call: TRBV10-3
d_call: TRBD1
cdr3_nt: TGTGCCACCGACAGGGGAGGGACTGAAGCTTTCTTT
cdr3_aa: CATDRGGTEAFF

clone_size: -
j_call: TRBJ2-7
v_call: TRBV4-3
d_call: TRBD2
cdr3_nt: TGCGCCAGCAGCCAAACCTCTAGCGGGGGGACCTACGAGCAGTACTTC
cdr3_aa: CASSQTSSGGTYEQYF

clone_size: once
j_call: TRBJ2-7
v_call: TRBV6-5
d_call: -
cdr3_nt: TGTGCCAGCAGTTACTCGACAGCTGGTGCCTACGAGCAGTACTTC
cdr3_aa: CASSYSTAGAYEQYF

clone_size: -
j_call: TRBJ1-4
v_call: TRBV25-1
d_call: TRBD1
cdr3_nt: TGTGCCAGCACCGGGGCAGGGGGTTTTGAAAAACTGTTTTTT
cdr3_aa: CASTGAGGFEKLFF

clone_size: -
j_call: TRBJ2-1
v_call: TRBV7-2
d_call: -
cdr3_nt: TGTGCCACCCACGGGGGAGGGGGCGATGAGCAGTTCTTC
cdr3_aa: CATHGGGGDEQFF

clone_size: -
j_call: TRBJ1-2
v_call: TRBV28
d_call: -
cdr3_nt: TGTGCCACGGCCTTAAGTGTCCCAAACTATGGCTACACCTTC
cdr3_aa: CATALSVPNYGYTF

clone_size: -
j_call: TRBJ2-3
v_call: TRBV29-1
d_call: -
cdr3_nt: TGCAGCGCTCCGGGCGGTACGCAGTATTTT
cdr3_aa: CSAPGGTQYF

clone_size: -
j_call: TRBJ1-1
v_call: TRBV9
d_call: -
cdr3_nt: TGTGCCAGCAGCGAGACAGGCCAGAACACTGAAGCTTTCTTT
cdr3_aa: CASSETGQNTEAFF

clone_size: -
j_call: TRBJ1-5
v_call: TRBV5-5
d_call: TRBD1
cdr3_nt: TGTGCCAGCAGCCGGGACAGGGATGTGAGTCAGCCCCAGCATTTT
cdr3_aa: CASSRDRDVSQPQHF

clone_size: -
j_call: TRBJ2-5
v_call: TRBV18
d_call: TRBD2
cdr3_nt: TGTGCCAGCTCACCAGTACCAGCGGGGATCGGGTTCTCGGAGACCCAGTACTTC
cdr3_aa: CASSPVPAGIGFSETQYF

clone_size: -
j_call: TRBJ2-2
v_call: TRBV4-2
d_call: -
cdr3_nt: TGTGCCAGCAGCCAAGAAGGGGGGTACACCGGGGAGCTGTTTTTT
cdr3_aa: CASSQEGGYTGELFF

clone_size: once
j_call: TRBJ2-2
v_call: TRBV25-1
d_call: TRBD1
cdr3_nt: TGTGCCAGCAGCCGACAGGGGACCAACACCGGGGAGCTGTTTTTT
cdr3_aa: CASSRQGTNTGELFF